A selection of T cell receptor beta chains follows, all from one sample in a study of early T cells in non-severe SARS-CoV-2 infection. TCRdb passed the 5' RACE reads through MiXCR, listing each CDR3 protein once. Among about 39,000 distinct CDR3 sequences listed, 4.5% to 7% were seen once. The specimen was whole blood, collected at baseline. These receptors were obtained from an adult who was a healthcare worker with PCR-confirmed SARS-CoV-2 infection or an uninfected control (not recorded which). The conserved cysteine and the conserved F or W are not part of the CDR3 here. The order of the fields is V gene, CDR3 protein.

TRBV19	ASSIGAADTQY
TRBV5-1	ASSLEVAQQETQY
TRBV12-3/TRBV12-4	ASALGTANYGYT
TRBV4-1	ASSQLQGVGTQY
TRBV7-2	ASSPGQRISYEQY
TRBV12-3/TRBV12-4	ASRAWTSRTDTQY
TRBV25-1	ASSESKLAGIHYGTGELF
TRBV7-9	ASSLGQGDSEAF
TRBV6-6	ASSRRLENTGELF
TRBV19	ASSISSSGPNEQF
TRBV27	ASSSLGLPKGGYT
TRBV7-9	ASAPTDSAVNTEAF
TRBV7-9	ASSLLRGPHEAF
TRBV6-5	ASSLLKTGTNTEAF
TRBV5-4	ASSPPTVATYNEQF
TRBV20-1	SALAGGASGYNEQF
TRBV18	ASSPLDRGEQF
TRBV27	ASSLAGWTGYTGELF
TRBV6-1	ASSPGRVGRWDEQF
TRBV3-1	ASSPRTGRGEQY
TRBV29-1	SVEDREGLALGAAYEQY
TRBV6-1	ASSTSYTGELF
TRBV5-6	ASSFSGHYGYT
TRBV29-1	SVDVNTEAF
TRBV12-3/TRBV12-4	ASRQGPSNSPLH
TRBV20-1	SARAGWTGETPNYGYT
TRBV6-5	ASSYGVVYEQY
TRBV13	ASSLSFSEQY
TRBV5-1	ASSRAQSGGASEQY
TRBV5-6	ASSLGAGTQY